Presented here are 14 T cell receptor beta chains from one specimen sequenced in a study of blood T cell repertoires in COVID-19. Produced via immunoSEQ multiplex PCR; TCRdb's table is partial and in-frame only. Found here are a few hundred thousand clones, 88% of them singletons; the top ten hold around 2%. Sequencing input: PBMCs or T cells enriched from blood (not recorded which). Receptors were obtained from a woman aged 60-75 years in a cohort exposed to, infected with or recovered from COVID-19 (not recorded which).

In regard to this clone: Additional DNA sequences in this sample encode the identical CDR3. The rearrangement joins TRBV14 to TRBJ1-1; D perhaps matches TRBD1 (5 bases). This CDR3 has 15 residues. Germline V lookup: CDR1 SGHDN, CDR2 FVKESK. The V and J ends lost 4 bases and 1 base respectively, with 13 bases between them. The CDR3 bases are TGTGCCAGCAGCCGTATCCAGGGAGGGAACACTGAAGCTTTCTTT. Protein: CASSRIQGGNTEAFF.

This clone is a singleton in its sample. The chain carries TRBV19 and TRBJ2-1, with 7 bases that match TRBD1. CDR3 length: 13 amino acids. V shed 7 bases and J 3 bases; nucleotides not matched to a gene: 3. Germline-derived CDR1 and CDR2 are LNHDA and SQIVND (reference sequence). Here the CDR3 DNA reads TGTGCCAGTACCGCAGGGGGCTACAATGAGCAGTTCTTC. Its translation is CASTAGGYNEQFF. The complete variable domain, with remaining parts taken from reference TRBV19 and TRBJ2-1, reads DGGITQSPKYLFRKEGQNVTLSCEQNLNHDAMYWYRQDPGQGLRLIYYSQIVNDFQKGDIAEGYSVSREKKESFPLTVTSAQKNPTAFYLCASTAGGYNEQFFGPGTRLTVL.

The rearrangement links TRBV5-1 to TRBJ2-7; 8 nucleotides line up with TRBD2. J was trimmed by 1 base and V by 3 bases; bases with no gene match: 3. The CDR3 covers 14 residues. Per germline, CDR1 SGHRS and CDR2 YFSETQ. CDR3 nucleotide sequence: TGCGCCAGCAGCTCCAGCGGGAGATCCTACGAGCAGTACTTC. The encoded protein is CASSSSGRSYEQYF.

J is TRBJ2-3 and V is TRBV11-2; possibly TRBD2 for D (6 bases). The CDR3 spans 16 residues. Germline CDR1 is SGHAT and CDR2 is FQNNGV. Trimming took 2 bases from V and 3 from J, leaving 15 bases between them. This chain's CDR3 is CASSLRYGGPTDTQYF. CDR3 bases: TGTGCCAGCAGCTTAAGGTACGGAGGGCCAACAGATACGCAGTATTTT.

CDR3 nucleotides: TGTGCCAGCAGCTCCGGAGGGTACTCCTATAATTCACCCCTCCACTTT. Its translation: CASSSGGYSYNSPLHF. The chain combines TRBV5-6 with TRBJ1-6; D unresolved. CDR3 size: 16 residues. The V and J ends lost 3 bases and 0 bases respectively, with 10 bases between them. The V gene's germline CDR1 is SGHDT and CDR2 YYEEEE.

The chain employs TRBV5-1 and TRBJ1-1; TRBD1 is a possible D gene (5 bases). Germline-derived CDR1 and CDR2 are SGHRS and YFSETQ. The V and J ends lost 7 bases and 0 bases respectively, with 16 bases between them. CDR3 length equals 15 residues. CDR3 loop: CASRPTVIMNTEAFF. The DNA of the CDR3 is TGCGCCAGCCGCCCGACAGTTATTATGAACACTGAAGCTTTCTTT. Full variable domain (remainder filled in from reference TRBV5-1 and TRBJ1-1): KAGVTQTPRYLIKTRGQQVTLSCSPISGHRSVSWYQQTPGQGLQFLFEYFSETQRNKGNFPGRFSGRQFSNSRSEMNVSTLELGDSALYLCASRPTVIMNTEAFFGQGTRLTVV.

This chain links TRBV7-9 with TRBJ1-4; D may be TRBD1 (5 bases). Looked up from germline, CDR1 is SEHNR and CDR2 is FQNEAQ (reference sequence). Trimming cost V 7 bases and J 6 bases, with 15 bases left between them. This CDR3 is built from 14 residues. The CDR3 protein is CASIPLWGDEKLFF. The CDR3 nucleotides are TGTGCCAGCATCCCCCTGTGGGGGGATGAAAAACTGTTTTTT.

The V gene is TRBV3-1 (or the pseudogene TRBV3-2), the J gene TRBJ2-7, with TRBD2 identical over 9 bases. The CDR3 length is 18 residues. V shed 6 bases and J 0 bases; nucleotides not matched to a gene: 15. Germline V lookup: CDR1 LGHDT, CDR2 YNNKEL (reference sequence). The CDR3 DNA is TGTGCCAGCAGGAATAGCGGGAGAAACCGTTCGCCCTCCTACGAGCAGTACTTC. Its protein product is CASRNSGRNRSPSYEQYF.

The chain is built from TRBV4-2 and TRBJ2-1; 13 bases map to TRBD2. Trimming cost V 3 bases and J 4 bases; bases outside gene matches: 9. The germline CDR1 and CDR2 sequences are LGHNA and YNFKEQ. The CDR3 totals 18 residues. DNA of the CDR3: TGTGCCAGCAGCCATAGCCGGACTAGCGGGAGAGGATACAATGAGCAGTTCTTC. Protein sequence: CASSHSRTSGRGYNEQFF.

This chain connects TRBV21-1 to TRBJ2-3; TRBD1, the D gene given by the table, was not confirmed from the DNA. TRBV21-1 is designated a pseudogene. This CDR3 is built from 17 residues. In DNA form, the CDR3 reads TGTGCCAGCAGGTGGACAGGGGCCACCCCTAGCACAGATACGCAGTATTTT. It translates to CASRWTGATPSTDTQYF.

This clone was recorded once. V usage is TRBV7-9 and J usage is TRBJ1-5, with 9 bases aligning to TRBD1. This CDR3 has 15 residues. CDR1 and CDR2 from the germline V gene are SEHNR and FQNEAQ (reference sequence). Germline trimming cut 1 base from V and 5 bases from J; bases unmatched to any gene: 3. The CDR3 nucleotides read TGTGCCAGCAGCTTAGGACAGGGGGGAGATCAGCCCCAGCATTTT. Amino acids: CASSLGQGGDQPQHF.

The chain is built from TRBV3-1 (or the pseudogene TRBV3-2) and TRBJ2-2; D possibly corresponds to TRBD2 (6 bases). The CDR3 runs 16 residues. V lost 4 bases, J lost 3 bases, and 15 bases lay in between. Germline CDR1 reads LGHDT; CDR2 reads YNNKEL (reference sequence). As DNA, the CDR3 is TGTGCCAGCAGCCGTAGAACCGGGACTTACACCGGGGAGCTGTTTTTT. Its protein product is CASSRRTGTYTGELFF.

This sequence joins TRBV10-3 and TRBJ2-3, with a possible D match to TRBD1 (5 bases). This CDR3 comprises 14 residues. The V gene lost 3 bases and the J gene lost 0 bases, with 7 bases spanning the gap. CDR1 and CDR2 from the germline V gene are ENHRY and SYGVKD. The CDR3 bases are TGTGCCATCAGTGATCAGGGTAGCACAGATACGCAGTATTTT. Translating gives CAISDQGSTDTQYF.

The J gene is TRBJ2-7, the V gene TRBV28, with D possibly matching TRBD1 (6 bases). Germline V gene data show CDR1 as MDHEN and CDR2 as SYDVKM. V lost 6 bases and J 3 bases, leaving 15 bases between the germline ends. The CDR3 has 14 residues. CDR3 residues: CASSFRQAIYEQYF. CDR3 sequence (DNA): TGTGCCAGCAGCTTCCGACAGGCTATCTACGAGCAGTACTTC.